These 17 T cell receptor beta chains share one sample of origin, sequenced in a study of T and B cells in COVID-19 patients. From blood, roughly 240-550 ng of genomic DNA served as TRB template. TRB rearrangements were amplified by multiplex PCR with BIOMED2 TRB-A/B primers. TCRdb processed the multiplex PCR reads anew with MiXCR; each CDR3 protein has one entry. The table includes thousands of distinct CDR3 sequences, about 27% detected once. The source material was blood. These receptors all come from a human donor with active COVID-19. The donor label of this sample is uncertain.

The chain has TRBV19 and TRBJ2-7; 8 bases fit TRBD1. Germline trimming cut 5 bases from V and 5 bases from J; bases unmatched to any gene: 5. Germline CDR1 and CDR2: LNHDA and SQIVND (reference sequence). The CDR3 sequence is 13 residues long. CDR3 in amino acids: CASSPGTGHEQYF. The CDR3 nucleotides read TGTGCCAGTAGTCCAGGGACAGGCCACGAGCAGTACTTC.

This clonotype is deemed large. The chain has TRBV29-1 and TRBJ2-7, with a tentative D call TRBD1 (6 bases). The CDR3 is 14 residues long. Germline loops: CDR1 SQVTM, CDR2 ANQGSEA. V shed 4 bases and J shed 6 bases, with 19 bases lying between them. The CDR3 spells CSVAPQGPIGEQYF. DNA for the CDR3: TGCAGCGTTGCCCCCCAGGGGCCCATTGGCGAGCAGTACTTC.

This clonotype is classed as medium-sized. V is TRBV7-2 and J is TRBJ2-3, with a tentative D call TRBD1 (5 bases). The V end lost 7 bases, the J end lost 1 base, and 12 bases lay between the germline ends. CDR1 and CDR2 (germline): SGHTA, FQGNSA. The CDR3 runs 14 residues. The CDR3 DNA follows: TGTGCCAGCACCTTTTTAGGGGGCACAGATACGCAGTATTTT. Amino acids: CASTFLGGTDTQYF.

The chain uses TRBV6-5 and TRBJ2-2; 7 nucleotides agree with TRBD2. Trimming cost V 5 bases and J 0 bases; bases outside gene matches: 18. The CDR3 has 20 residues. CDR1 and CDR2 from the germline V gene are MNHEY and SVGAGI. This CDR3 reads CASSHAPGTIYAANTGELFF. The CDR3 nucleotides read TGTGCCAGCAGTCACGCCCCCGGGACTATATACGCTGCGAACACCGGGGAGCTGTTTTTT.

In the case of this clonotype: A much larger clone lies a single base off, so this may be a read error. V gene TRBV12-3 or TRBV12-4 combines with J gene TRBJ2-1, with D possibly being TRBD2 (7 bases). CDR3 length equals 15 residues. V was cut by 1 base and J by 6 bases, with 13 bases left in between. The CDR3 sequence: CASSLGGGRCNEQFF. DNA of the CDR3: TGTGCCAGCAGTTTAGGGGGGGGGCGTTGCAATGAGCAGTTCTTC.

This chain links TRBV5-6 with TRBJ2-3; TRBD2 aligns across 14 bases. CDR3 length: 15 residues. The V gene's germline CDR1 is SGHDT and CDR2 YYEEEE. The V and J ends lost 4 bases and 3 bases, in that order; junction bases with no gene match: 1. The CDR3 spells CASSGTSGGTDTQYF. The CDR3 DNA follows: TGTGCCAGCAGCGGGACTAGCGGGGGAACAGATACGCAGTATTTT.

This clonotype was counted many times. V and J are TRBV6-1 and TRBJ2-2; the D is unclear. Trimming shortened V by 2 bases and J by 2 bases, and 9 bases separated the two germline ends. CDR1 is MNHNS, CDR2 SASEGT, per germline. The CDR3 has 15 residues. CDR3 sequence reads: CASSELWGNTGELFF. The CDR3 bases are TGTGCCAGCAGTGAACTCTGGGGAAACACCGGGGAGCTGTTTTTT.

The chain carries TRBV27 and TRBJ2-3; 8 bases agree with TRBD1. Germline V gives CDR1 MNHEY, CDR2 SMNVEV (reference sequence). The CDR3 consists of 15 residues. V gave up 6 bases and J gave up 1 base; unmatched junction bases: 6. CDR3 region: CASRMGQARTDTQYF. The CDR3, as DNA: TGTGCCAGCAGGATGGGACAGGCCCGCACAGATACGCAGTATTTT.

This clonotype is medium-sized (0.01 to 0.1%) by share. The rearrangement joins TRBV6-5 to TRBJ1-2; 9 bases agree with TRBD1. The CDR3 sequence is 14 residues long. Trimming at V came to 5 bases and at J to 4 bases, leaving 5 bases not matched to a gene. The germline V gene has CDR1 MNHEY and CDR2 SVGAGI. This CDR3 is CASSGRDRAYGYTF. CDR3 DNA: TGTGCCAGCAGTGGCCGGGACAGGGCCTATGGCTACACCTTC.

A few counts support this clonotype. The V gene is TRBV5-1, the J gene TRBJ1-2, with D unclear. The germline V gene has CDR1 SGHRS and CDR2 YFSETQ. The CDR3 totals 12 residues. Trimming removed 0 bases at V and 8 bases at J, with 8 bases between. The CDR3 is CASSLESGGYTF. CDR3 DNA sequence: TGCGCCAGCAGCTTGGAATCGGGAGGCTACACCTTC. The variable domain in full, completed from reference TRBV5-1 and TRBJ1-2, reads KAGVTQTPRYLIKTRGQQVTLSCSPISGHRSVSWYQQTPGQGLQFLFEYFSETQRNKGNFPGRFSGRQFSNSRSEMNVSTLELGDSALYLCASSLESGGYTFGSGTRLTVV.

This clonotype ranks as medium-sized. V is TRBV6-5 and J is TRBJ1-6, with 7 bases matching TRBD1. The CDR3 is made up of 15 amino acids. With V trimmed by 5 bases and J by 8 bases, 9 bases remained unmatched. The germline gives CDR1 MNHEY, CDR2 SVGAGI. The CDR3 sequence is CASSRRGQAYSPLHF. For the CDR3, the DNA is TGTGCCAGCAGTCGACGCGGACAGGCCTATTCACCCCTCCACTTT.

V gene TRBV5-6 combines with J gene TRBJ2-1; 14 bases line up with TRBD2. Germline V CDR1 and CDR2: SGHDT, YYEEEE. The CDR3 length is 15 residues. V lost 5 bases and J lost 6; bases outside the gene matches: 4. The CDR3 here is CASRLGLAGGNEQFF. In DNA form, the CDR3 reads TGTGCCAGCAGACTCGGACTAGCGGGGGGCAATGAGCAGTTCTTC.

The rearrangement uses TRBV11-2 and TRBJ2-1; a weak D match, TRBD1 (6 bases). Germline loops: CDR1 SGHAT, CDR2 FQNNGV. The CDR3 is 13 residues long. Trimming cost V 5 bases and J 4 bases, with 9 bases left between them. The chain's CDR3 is CASSNDRYNEQFF. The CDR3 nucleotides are TGTGCCAGCAGCAACGACAGGTACAATGAGCAGTTCTTC.

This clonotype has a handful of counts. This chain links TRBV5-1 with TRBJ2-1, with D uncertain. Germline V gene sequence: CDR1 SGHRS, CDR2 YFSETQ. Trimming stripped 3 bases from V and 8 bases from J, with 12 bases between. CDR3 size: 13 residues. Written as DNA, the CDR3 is TGCGCCAGCAGCTCCTCAGCAAGGTATGAGCAGTTCTTC. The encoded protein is CASSSSARYEQFF.

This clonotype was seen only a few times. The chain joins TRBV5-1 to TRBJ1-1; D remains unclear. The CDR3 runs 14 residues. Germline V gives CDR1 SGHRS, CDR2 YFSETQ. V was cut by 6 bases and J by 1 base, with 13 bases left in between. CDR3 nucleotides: TGCGCCAGCAAGGCAGGCCGGCGGAACACTGAAGCTTTCTTT. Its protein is CASKAGRRNTEAFF.

The CDR3 sequence is CASSQTGGTSPLHF. CDR3 in DNA: TGTGCCAGCAGCCAGACAGGGGGCACTTCACCCCTCCACTTT. V usage is TRBV12-3 or TRBV12-4 and J usage is TRBJ1-6; 10 bases agree with TRBD1. There are 14 residues in the CDR3. V lost 6 bases and J lost 9; bases outside the gene matches: 5.

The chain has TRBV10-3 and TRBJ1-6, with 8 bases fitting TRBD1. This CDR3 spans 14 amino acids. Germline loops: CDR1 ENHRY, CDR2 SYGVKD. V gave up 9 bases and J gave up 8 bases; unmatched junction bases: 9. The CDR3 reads CAISTGQAYSPLHF. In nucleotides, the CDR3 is TGTGCCATTTCGACGGGACAGGCCTATTCACCCCTCCACTTT.